This paragraph covers one T cell receptor beta chain sequence. The sample holds many counts of this clonotype. The antigen it recognizes is unknown. No base qualities exist here, and no much larger clone lies one base off it. The entry originates in a study of Graves' ophthalmopathy and Graves' hyperthyroidism (dated by TCRdb to the late 2010s). Study-level background: Peripheral blood samples were taken at the time of initial diagnosis, before any treatment was given. Once sampling was done, hyperthyroidism patients were given methimazole at a starting dose of 30 mg daily, while ophthalmopathy patients were given high-dose intravenous methylprednisolone. TCR beta repertoire signatures were used to distinguish Graves' ophthalmopathy from Graves' hyperthyroidism and to predict progression to ophthalmopathy. In more than five hyperthyroidism patients, the T-cell repertoires found in thyroid tissue were compared with those found in blood. An independent validation cohort was composed of 18 hyperthyroidism patients and over 15 patients who later progressed from hyperthyroidism to ophthalmopathy. In total, 135 blood samples were TCR-sequenced: approximately 42 ophthalmopathy, approximately 75 hyperthyroidism and approximately 17 hyperthyroidism-to-ophthalmopathy patients. A discovery set of 95 to 100 patients (around 44 ophthalmopathy, some 58 stable hyperthyroidism) was enrolled to explore V-J signatures distinguishing ophthalmopathy from hyperthyroidism.

For repertoire sequencing, the TCR beta CDR3 regions were amplified from RNA transcripts. A first-round RT-PCR used HTBI primers with the Qiagen OneStep RT-PCR kit, followed by a second-round multiplex PCR, size selection and purification. Sequencing of the libraries was carried out on an Illumina HiSeq2000 in paired-end mode with 100 bp reads. Turning to the authors' computational methods: SOAPnuke was used for read processing, and reads with adapters, uncalled bases, a mean Phred below 15, or no exact constant-primer or identifier match were discarded. COPE v1.2.5 was used to merge the high-quality paired reads. Each unique nucleotide sequence was defined as a clonotype, and clonotypes were aligned to IMGT TRB V, D and J references with MiTCR v1.1. The analysis was limited to V-J combinations with a frequency above 0.0001, which together covered 99% to 99.2% of the repertoires. For each V-J combination, a TCR clonal expansion and chaos score was defined as the ratio of F50 clonal expansion to chaos observed in the TCRdist matrix. Welch's t-statistics and random forest were used to reduce features to 13 V-J combinations, which were fed into a naive Bayes classifier. The Morisita-Horn index was used to measure how similar the thyroid and blood repertoires were. TCRdb ran its own pipeline on the public reads, namely fastp trimming at Q25 and MiXCR clone calling, and kept in-frame beta chains. Rows merge per CDR3 protein into single entries with the most common DNA and genes. The V and J calls were not made by the authors but by TCRdb's processing. The sample data list a few hundred thousand distinct CDR3 sequences, and roughly a sixth of these were observed just once. The ten largest make up 2% to 3% of the sample.

V is pruned by 3 bases and J by 7 bases, leaving 6 bases of the junction without a gene match. Its CDR3 holds 14 amino acids, cysteine through phenylalanine. Solely the CDR3 DNA is kept, with 42 bases framed from the first base. CDR1 is given as ENHRY and CDR2 as SYGVKD, both from the germline V gene. Overall results and qualifications from the work: Sample size was not predetermined statistically, and investigators were not blinded to group allocation. Most expanded thyroid clonotypes with frequency above 0.001 were also detected in blood, suggesting blood repertoires may reflect the thyroid immune response. In cross-validation, the 13-signature model distinguished ophthalmopathy from stable hyperthyroidism with about 88% sensitivity and nearly 82% specificity, and in the test set the corresponding values were about 80% and 75%. In validation, the model predicted ophthalmopathy progression with about 71% sensitivity and around 72% specificity; some 13 predicted patients were CT-confirmed with GO in a median of around 6.5 months.

Hyperthyroidism was considered stable if no progression to ophthalmopathy occurred within 18 months of follow-up. Patients with hyperthyroidism were aged 18 to 65 years, had been newly diagnosed, and had a disease duration of less than 2 months. Patients with other autoimmune diseases, uncontrolled infections, pregnancy or lactation were excluded from the study. Clinical symptoms, serum thyroxine, TRAb, thyroid ultrasound and orbital computed tomography were used for diagnosis. Using Ficoll-Paque density gradient centrifugation, PBMCs were isolated from 9.5 to 10 ml of fresh peripheral blood. Total RNA was extracted using Trizol reagent, and RNA quality was checked on an Agilent 2100 Bioanalyzer.

The sequenced sample consisted of peripheral blood. This chain is built from TRBV10-3 and TRBJ2-7, with TRBD2 identical over 10 junction bases. The source of this sequence is an adult woman with stable Graves' hyperthyroidism. In nucleotides, the sequence is TGTGCCATCAGTGATTCTAGCGGGAGCGGTGAGCAGTACTTC. Translated, this gives CAISDSSGSGEQYF.